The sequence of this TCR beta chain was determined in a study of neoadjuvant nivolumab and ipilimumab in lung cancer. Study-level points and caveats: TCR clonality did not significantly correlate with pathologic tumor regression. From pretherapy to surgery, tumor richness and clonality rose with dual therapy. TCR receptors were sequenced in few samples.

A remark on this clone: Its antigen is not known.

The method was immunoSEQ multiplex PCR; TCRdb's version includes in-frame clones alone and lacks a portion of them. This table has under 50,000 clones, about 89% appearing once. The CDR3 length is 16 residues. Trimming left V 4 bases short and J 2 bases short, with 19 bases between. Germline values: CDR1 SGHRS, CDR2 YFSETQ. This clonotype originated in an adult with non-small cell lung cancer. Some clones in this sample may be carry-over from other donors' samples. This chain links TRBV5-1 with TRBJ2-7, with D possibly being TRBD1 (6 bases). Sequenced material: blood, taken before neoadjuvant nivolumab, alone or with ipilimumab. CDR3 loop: CASSLLGQGQTYEQYF. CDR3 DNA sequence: TGCGCCAGCAGCCTCTTAGGCCAGGGACAAACCTACGAGCAGTACTTC.